These T cell receptor beta chains were read from a single sample in a study of blood T cells in healthy people across ages. One entry per CDR3 protein, called by TCRdb with MiXCR from the 5' RACE reads. The sample lists more than 900,000 distinct CDR3 sequences, about 29% occurring once. Separately, the same data were catalogued under a study of T cells of mothers and their children.

Sequenced material: blood. Receptor source: a woman aged 40-49 years in good health. Both conserved end residues are part of each CDR3. D genes are given only for firm matches. Clone size appears in some rows only: once, few, many, or a class for an expanded clone.

size	V	J	D	DNA	CDR3
few	TRBV20-1	TRBJ1-2	NA	TGCAGTGTTAGAATTCGGGGGCGAAACTATGGCTACACCTTC	CSVRIRGRNYGYTF
NA	TRBV4-3	TRBJ1-1	NA	TGCGCCAGCAGCCGCTCACCTGTCCCGAACACTGAAGCTTTCTTT	CASSRSPVPNTEAFF
NA	TRBV20-1	TRBJ1-2	NA	TGCAGTGCTCAGGAGGGAAGCTATGGCTACACCTTC	CSAQEGSYGYTF
NA	TRBV7-2	TRBJ2-4	NA	TGTGCCAGCAGCTTAGTTTTGGGACGGGGAAACATTCAGTACTTC	CASSLVLGRGNIQYF
many	TRBV27	TRBJ2-1	TRBD1	TGTGCCAGCAGTTTTAGACAGGGGCAATACAATGAGCAGTTCTTC	CASSFRQGQYNEQFF
few	TRBV7-2	TRBJ2-3	NA	TGTGCCAGCACCCTAGGCACGAGCACAGATACGCAGTATTTT	CASTLGTSTDTQYF
NA	TRBV24-1	TRBJ1-5	TRBD1	TGTGCCACCAGTGAAGGGACAGGCCATCGGCCCCAGCATTTT	CATSEGTGHRPQHF
many	TRBV10-3	TRBJ2-5	NA	TGTGCCATCAGTGACGGCCAGCAAGAGACCCAGTACTTC	CAISDGQQETQYF
NA	TRBV24-1	TRBJ2-7	NA	TGTGCCACCAGTGATTCCATTGGAAGGAGCTCCTACGAGCGGTACTTC	CATSDSIGRSSYERYF
NA	TRBV29-1	TRBJ1-5	NA	TGCAGCGTTTTGGAGGGCAATCAGCCCCAGCATTTT	CSVLEGNQPQHF
NA	TRBV6-5	TRBJ2-3	TRBD1	TGTGCCAGTAGCCCTAATACAGGGGGCGGGTCAGATACGCAGTATTTT	CASSPNTGGGSDTQYF
few	TRBV7-2	TRBJ2-7	TRBD1	TGTGCCAACGGGACAGGTGCCTCCTACGAGCAGTACTTC	CANGTGASYEQYF
once	TRBV2	TRBJ2-7	TRBD1	TGTGCCAGCATCCGGGACAGGGGCAGCGAGCAGTACTTC	CASIRDRGSEQYF
few	TRBV2	TRBJ2-7	TRBD1	TGTGCCAGCAGTGACCCACGGACAGGGACCCACGAGCAGTACTTC	CASSDPRTGTHEQYF
few	TRBV11-2	TRBJ2-5	NA	TGTGCCAGCAGCCAACGACTAGGAGCGGCCCAGTACTTC	CASSQRLGAAQYF
few	TRBV5-6	TRBJ2-7	NA	TGTGCCAGCAGCCCGGGGACCAAACCGGACTCCTACGAGCAGTACTTC	CASSPGTKPDSYEQYF
NA	TRBV29-1	TRBJ1-2	TRBD1	TGCAGCGTTGAGGGGACAGCCAGAAACTATGGTTACACCTTC	CSVEGTARNYGYTF
few	TRBV2	TRBJ1-5	NA	TGTGCCAGCAGTGAGACGGGGATTCTCAGCAATCAGCCCCAGCATTTT	CASSETGILSNQPQHF
few	TRBV7-2	TRBJ1-2	NA	TGTGCCAGCAGCTTGGTCCCCACTAACTATGGCTACACCTTC	CASSLVPTNYGYTF
NA	TRBV5-5	TRBJ2-1	NA	TGTGCCAGCAGCTTACCGGGACTGCTAAGTTTGGCCTACAATGAGCAGTTCTTC	CASSLPGLLSLAYNEQFF
few	TRBV4-1	TRBJ1-1	TRBD1	TGCGCCAGCAGCCAGACAGGGGGTTACCCTGAAGCTTTCTTT	CASSQTGGYPEAFF
NA	TRBV24-1	TRBJ1-5	NA	TGTGCCACCAGCCGACAGATCTGGCAGGGCAATCAGCCCCAGCATTTT	CATSRQIWQGNQPQHF
NA	TRBV12-3/TRBV12-4	TRBJ1-5	TRBD1	TGTGCCAGCAGTGGGACAGGGGGCATTAGGCCCCAGCATTTT	CASSGTGGIRPQHF
NA	TRBV15	TRBJ2-3	NA	TGTGCCACCAGCAGAGACGGAGCGAGGAAGACGGATACGCAGTATTTT	CATSRDGARKTDTQYF
few	TRBV3-1	TRBJ2-5	NA	TGTGCCAGCAGCCAAGGCCAGCCATCCGGGACAAGCCCAGAGACCCAGTACTTC	CASSQGQPSGTSPETQYF
few	TRBV5-4	TRBJ2-5	TRBD2	TGTGCCAGCAGCTTGGAGCTAGCGGGGCCTCAAGAGACCCAGTACTTC	CASSLELAGPQETQYF
NA	TRBV7-3	TRBJ2-7	NA	TGTGCCAGCAGCTTAACGGGTTCAGGGGTATCCAATGAGCAGTACTTC	CASSLTGSGVSNEQYF
NA	TRBV11-2	TRBJ1-5	NA	TGTGCCAGCAGCTTAGATCGGGGAGGTAGTCAGCCCCAGCATTTT	CASSLDRGGSQPQHF
many	TRBV5-1	TRBJ2-3	NA	TGCGCCAGCCAGTTGGCAGATACGCAGTATTTT	CASQLADTQYF
few	TRBV7-2	TRBJ2-2	TRBD1	TGTGCCAGCAGCTTAATGAGCGGGACAGGGTCGGACGGGGAGCTGTTTTTT	CASSLMSGTGSDGELFF
NA	TRBV2	TRBJ1-3	NA	TGTGCCAGCAGTGAAAGGCGGGGGAGCTCTGGAAACACCATATATTTT	CASSERRGSSGNTIYF
few	TRBV15	TRBJ2-5	TRBD2	TGTGCCACCAGCGTACGGGGGGGGCGGATTAAAGGAGAGACCCAGTACTTC	CATSVRGGRIKGETQYF
few	TRBV19	TRBJ2-7	NA	TGTGCCAGTAGTGCCCTCAGCGAGGGCTCCTACGAGCAGTACTTC	CASSALSEGSYEQYF
few	TRBV5-5	TRBJ2-7	TRBD1	TGTGCCAGCAGCTTTTCGGGACAGGGGGCCTACGAGCAGTACTTC	CASSFSGQGAYEQYF
many	TRBV28	TRBJ1-1	NA	TGTGCCAGCAGTAGTAGTCGGGGAGGACTCAGAGCTTTCTTT	CASSSSRGGLRAFF
few	TRBV18	TRBJ1-1	TRBD1	TGTGCCAGCTCACCCGGGACAGGGGTTAGGGACGCTGAAGCTTTCTTT	CASSPGTGVRDAEAFF
NA	TRBV20-1	TRBJ1-5	NA	TGCAGTGCTAGTCCTAGTCTCATCTATAGCAATCAGCCCCAGCATTTT	CSASPSLIYSNQPQHF
few	TRBV12-3/TRBV12-4	TRBJ1-2	NA	TGTGCCAGCAGTCGGTATAACTATGGCTACACCTTC	CASSRYNYGYTF
few	TRBV7-9	TRBJ2-1	NA	TGTGCCAGCAGCCGATATATTGTTGGTGAGCAGTTCTTC	CASSRYIVGEQFF
NA	TRBV7-9	TRBJ1-4	NA	TGTGCCAGCAGCTTCCCCATGGGGGGGTATGAAAAACTGTTTTTT	CASSFPMGGYEKLFF
many	TRBV7-3	TRBJ2-7	NA	TGTGCCAGCAGCTTAACGCCGGCAGAGGGCGAGCAGTACTTC	CASSLTPAEGEQYF
NA	TRBV7-3	TRBJ2-2	NA	TGTGCCAGCGGCCCCTCGACCACCGGGGAGCTGTTTTTT	CASGPSTTGELFF
many	TRBV28	TRBJ1-1	NA	TGTGCCAGCAGTTCAGGGGACACTGAAGCTTTCTTT	CASSSGDTEAFF
many	TRBV25-1	TRBJ1-6	NA	TGTGCCAGCAGTGGTCCACAGGTCACAGCCTATAATTCACCCCTCCACTTT	CASSGPQVTAYNSPLHF
NA	TRBV12-3/TRBV12-4	TRBJ1-6	NA	TGTGCCAGCAGTTTAGCAGGGTTTAATTCACCCCTCCACTTT	CASSLAGFNSPLHF
many	TRBV7-2	TRBJ1-2	TRBD1	TGTGCCAGCAGCTCCGCAGGGGGGGCTAACTATGGCTACACCTTC	CASSSAGGANYGYTF
few	TRBV6-5	TRBJ2-7	NA	TGTGCCAGCAGTTACTCGATGGGTCACAAATCCTACGAGCAGTACTTC	CASSYSMGHKSYEQYF
few	TRBV15	TRBJ1-4	TRBD1	TGTGCCACCAGCAGAGATTACAGGGACAGTGAAAAACTGTTTTTT	CATSRDYRDSEKLFF
few	TRBV12-3/TRBV12-4	TRBJ2-3	TRBD2	TGTGCCAGCAGTTTTTACGGGGGGGCGGCAGATACGCAGTATTTT	CASSFYGGAADTQYF
NA	TRBV10-3	TRBJ1-5	NA	TGTGCCATCAGTGAATTGGGGGATCATCAGCCCCAGCATTTT	CAISELGDHQPQHF
few	TRBV7-8	TRBJ1-1	NA	TGTGCCAGCAGCCCTGTGGGCGGGCGGGCGAACACTGAAGCTTTCTTT	CASSPVGGRANTEAFF
NA	TRBV18	TRBJ2-7	NA	TGTGCCAGCTCACCAGATCAGGGGACCTACGAGCAGTACTTC	CASSPDQGTYEQYF